This T cell receptor beta chain was documented in a study of blood T cell repertoires in COVID-19. The wider study: From the United States, Italy and Spain came samples of acute and convalescent COVID-19. PBMCs, B-cell-depleted T cells, or T cells were the source of the cDNA or gDNA that made up the material.

This clone was counted once. Germline CDR1 reads MGHRA; CDR2 reads YSYEKL. With 6 bases removed from V and 2 bases from J, the gap between germline ends came to 10 bases. This CDR3 is built from 13 residues. Libraries were prepared by immunoSEQ multiplex PCR; TCRdb keeps only in-frame clonotypes and omits some of them. The table records around 150,000 clones, around nine tenths of them present only once. Sequencing was performed on peripheral blood. The chain uses TRBV4-1 and TRBJ1-2, with a possible D match to TRBD1 (5 bases). This clonotype originated in a woman in her 70s with COVID-19, enrolled during active disease. The DNA of the CDR3 is TGCGCCAGCAGTATACAGGAGAACTATGGCTACACCTTC. This sequence encodes CASSIQENYGYTF.